This T cell receptor beta chain came from a study of blood T cells in healthy people across ages. The study, taken as a whole, reports: Estimates of total diversity, which came from one million sequenced T cells, were considered to be underestimates. Both higher diversity and more naive CD4+ cells marked long-lived donors when set against aged donors. Among T cells, TCR beta diversity per million cells dropped roughly linearly as age rose.

This clonotype was seen a handful of times. Its specificity is not known. Donors gave around 9.3 milliliters of peripheral blood apiece. Together with a sample-barcoded 5' primer, a J-beta primer mix was included in a second PCR lasting roughly 7 to 11 cycles. TCRdb reanalysed the 5' RACE reads using MiXCR and keeps one entry per CDR3 protein. This table holds hundreds of thousands of distinct CDR3 sequences, roughly 60% found once. Germline V gene lookup returns CDR1 SGHTA and CDR2 FQGNSA. V dropped 5 bases and J dropped 8 bases, with 12 bases sitting between them. This CDR3 has 12 residues. The chain couples TRBV7-2 to TRBJ2-5; D not certain. Material for sequencing was blood. The sequence was collected from a man aged 30 to 45 in good health. CDR3 sequence (DNA): TGTGCCAGCAGCCCGCCTAAGGACACCCAGTACTTC. It yields the protein CASSPPKDTQYF.